Presented here are 20 T cell receptor beta chains from one specimen sequenced in a study of blood T cell repertoires in COVID-19. Sequencing was performed with immunoSEQ multiplex PCR; in TCRdb, only in-frame clones are kept and a portion is missing. The sample records some 300,000 clones, 85% to 90% being singletons. Material for sequencing was peripheral blood. These TCRs come from a man between 70 and 80 years old with acute or convalescent COVID-19.

The chain links TRBV15 to TRBJ2-3; D perhaps matches TRBD2 (5 bases). The V end was cut by 1 base, the J end by 5 bases, with 16 bases between. Germline lookup yields CDR1 LNHNV and CDR2 YYDKDF (reference sequence). This CDR3 contains 16 residues. As DNA, the CDR3 is TGTGCCACCAGCAGAGCCACTCTCGGAGGTGGAGATACGCAGTATTTT. It is translated as CATSRATLGGGDTQYF.

This sequence joins TRBV28 and TRBJ1-5; weak D call: TRBD1 (5 bases). The CDR3 covers 13 residues. Germline V CDR1 and CDR2: MDHEN, SYDVKM. V gave up 5 bases and J gave up 4 bases, with 9 bases separating them. CDR3 sequence: CASSLNRNQPQHF. CDR3 sequence (DNA): TGTGCCAGCAGTCTTAACAGGAATCAGCCCCAGCATTTT.

The chain is built from TRBV5-1 and TRBJ2-5, with D perhaps matching TRBD1 (5 bases). V dropped 4 bases and J dropped 3 bases, with 16 bases sitting between them. Germline-derived CDR1 and CDR2 are SGHRS and YFSETQ. The CDR3 consists of 15 residues. The CDR3 here is CASSPGIGREETQYF. DNA of the CDR3: TGCGCCAGCAGCCCTGGTATAGGCAGGGAAGAGACCCAGTACTTC.

The chain combines TRBV9 with TRBJ2-3; maybe TRBD2 (6 bases). The V gene's germline CDR1 is SGDLS and CDR2 YYNGEE. Trimming removed 3 bases from V and 0 bases from J, with 14 bases in between. The CDR3 has 16 residues. The CDR3 region is CASSALGGTSTDTQYF. As DNA, the CDR3 is TGTGCCAGCAGCGCGCTCGGTGGGACTAGCACAGATACGCAGTATTTT.

The table lists this clone with a count of one. CDR3 nucleotides: TGTGCCAGTAGTATAGTTGGTACCGGCTCCTACAATGAGCAGTTCTTC. It is translated as CASSIVGTGSYNEQFF. The chain employs TRBV19 and TRBJ2-1; no firm D call. The CDR3 contains 16 residues. CDR1 LNHDA and CDR2 SQIVND come from the germline V gene (reference sequence). V was cut by 1 base and J by 0 bases, with 10 bases left in between.

This chain uses TRBV9 with TRBJ2-3; 14 nucleotides match TRBD2. Germline V gene lookup returns CDR1 SGDLS and CDR2 YYNGEE. This CDR3 has 18 residues. V lost 0 bases, J lost 4 bases, and 7 bases stayed unmatched. The CDR3 here is CASSVAGTSGSPSDTQYF. CDR3 DNA: TGTGCCAGCAGCGTAGCGGGGACTAGCGGGAGTCCGTCAGATACGCAGTATTTT.

The rearrangement links TRBV5-1 to TRBJ1-4, with TRBD1 matching over 9 bases. Germline V gene data show CDR1 as SGHRS and CDR2 as YFSETQ. V was pared by 4 bases and J by 7 bases, with 5 bases of the junction left unmatched. The CDR3 spans 14 residues. The CDR3, as DNA: TGCGCCAGCAGCCCCGACAGGGGGGGTGAAAAACTGTTTTTT. Translating it yields CASSPDRGGEKLFF.

J is TRBJ2-2 and V is TRBV19; D may be TRBD1 (5 bases). Germline assignment: CDR1 LNHDA and CDR2 SQIVND (reference sequence). This CDR3 region has 14 residues. The V gene lost 8 bases and the J gene lost 6 bases, with 16 bases spanning the gap. The DNA of the CDR3 is TGTGCCAGTGGACACGGATCCACCTCCGGGGAGCTGTTTTTT. Its protein product is CASGHGSTSGELFF. Full variable domain (missing parts from reference TRBV19 and TRBJ2-2): DGGITQSPKYLFRKEGQNVTLSCEQNLNHDAMYWYRQDPGQGLRLIYYSQIVNDFQKGDIAEGYSVSREKKESFPLTVTSAQKNPTAFYLCASGHGSTSGELFFGEGSRLTVL.

The genes are TRBV5-4 and TRBJ2-3, with D tentatively TRBD2 (6 bases). The CDR3 length is 14 residues. The germline V gene has CDR1 SGHNT and CDR2 YYREEE (reference sequence). Trimming removed 3 bases at V and 3 bases at J, with 11 bases between. Here the CDR3 DNA reads TGTGCCAGCAGCTCATGGAGGGGAACAGATACGCAGTATTTT. It is translated as CASSSWRGTDTQYF.

This clone was recorded once. CDR3 protein: CASSYGDRGSTDTQYF. The CDR3 DNA is TGTGCCAGCAGTTACGGGGACAGGGGAAGCACAGATACGCAGTATTTT. The chain employs TRBV6-2 or TRBV6-3 and TRBJ2-3, with 10 bases matching TRBD1. The CDR3 loop spans 16 amino acids. J lost 0 bases, V lost 2 bases, and 2 bases had no gene match. Per germline, CDR1 MNHEY and CDR2 SVGEGT.

This chain uses TRBV5-1 with TRBJ2-5; possibly TRBD2 for D (5 bases). Germline V gene data show CDR1 as SGHRS and CDR2 as YFSETQ. The CDR3 has 13 amino acids. V gave up 5 bases and J gave up 5 bases, with 13 bases separating them. CDR3 coding DNA: TGCGCCAGCAGATCCGGACCGGGGGAGACCCAGTACTTC. As protein: CASRSGPGETQYF.

The chain joins TRBV27 to TRBJ2-3; D not certain. Germline V lookup: CDR1 MNHEY, CDR2 SMNVEV (reference sequence). This CDR3 contains 13 residues. The V end lost 4 bases, the J end lost 7 bases, and 12 bases lay between the germline ends. In nucleotides, the CDR3 is TGTGCCAGCAGTTCCGAACCTAGGTATACGCAGTATTTT. It encodes CASSSEPRYTQYF.

Note on this clone: Compared with germline, one end of the junction differs, possibly owing to a read error. The CDR3: CTSSTTGQGANTQYF. CDR3 DNA sequence: TGTACCAGCAGTACTACCGGACAGGGGGCGAATACGCAGTATTTT. The chain has TRBV28 and TRBJ2-3, with 11 bases fitting TRBD1. The CDR3 has 15 amino acids. The V gene's germline CDR1 is MDHEN and CDR2 SYDVKM.

In this sample, this clone turned up a few times. V is TRBV4-3 and J is TRBJ2-7, with TRBD2 matching over 10 bases. The germline V gene has CDR1 LGHNA and CDR2 YSLEER. The CDR3 length is 20 residues. Trimming at V came to 2 bases and at J to 5 bases, leaving 21 bases not matched to a gene. The CDR3 here is CASSQSGPRGSSGRGNEQYF. For the CDR3, the DNA is TGCGCCAGCAGCCAATCCGGACCGAGGGGATCTAGCGGGAGAGGGAACGAGCAGTACTTC.

This rearrangement joins TRBV7-9 to TRBJ2-3; D unclear. The V gene lost 4 bases and the J gene lost 0 bases, with 8 bases spanning the gap. The germline CDR1 and CDR2 sequences are SEHNR and FQNEAQ (reference sequence). This CDR3 region has 14 residues. The CDR3 sequence: CASSSKTSTDTQYF. The CDR3, as DNA: TGTGCCAGCAGCTCCAAGACTAGCACAGATACGCAGTATTTT.

The rearrangement links TRBV7-2 to TRBJ2-5, with 7 bases identical to TRBD2. The CDR3 is made up of 14 amino acids. V was clipped by 6 bases and J by 5 bases; unmatched bases: 9. CDR1 SGHTA and CDR2 FQGNSA come from the germline V gene. CDR3 in DNA: TGTGCCAGCAGTCATAGAGGGGAGGGGGAGACCCAGTACTTC. Translating gives CASSHRGEGETQYF.

The rearrangement uses TRBV5-6 and TRBJ2-3; 15 positions agree with TRBD2. Germline V CDR1 and CDR2: SGHDT, YYEEEE. The CDR3 spans 16 residues. V gave up 4 bases and J gave up 4 bases; unmatched junction bases: 4. The CDR3 loop is CASSPGLAGGADTQYF. CDR3 DNA sequence: TGTGCCAGCAGCCCGGGACTAGCGGGGGGCGCAGATACGCAGTATTTT.

This rearrangement joins TRBV18 to TRBJ1-5; 9 bases match TRBD1. This CDR3 spans 16 amino acids. V shed 2 bases and J 5 bases; nucleotides not matched to a gene: 7. Germline CDR1 and CDR2: KGHSH and LQKENI. This CDR3 reads CASSPDTGGADQPQHF. The CDR3 DNA reads TGTGCCAGCTCACCAGACACAGGGGGCGCGGATCAGCCCCAGCATTTT.

This clone was detected only once. The genes are TRBV29-1 and TRBJ2-7; the D is unclear. Trimming shortened V by 2 bases and J by 4 bases, and 9 bases separated the two germline ends. The CDR3 is 12 residues long. Germline V CDR1 and CDR2: SQVTM, ANQGSEA. The CDR3 nucleotides read TGCAGCGTTGAATCGTCTTCGTACGAGCAGTACTTC. Translated, it gives CSVESSSYEQYF.

The chain combines TRBV24-1 with TRBJ2-5; 10 bases agree with TRBD1. V lost 7 bases and J lost 5; bases outside the gene matches: 6. This CDR3 contains 14 residues. Germline values: CDR1 KGHDR, CDR2 SFDVKD. DNA of the CDR3: TGTGCCACCAGCAGACAGGGGGCCGGGGAGACCCAGTACTTC. Its protein is CATSRQGAGETQYF.